This record covers a single T cell receptor (beta chain). The missing CDR3 end, 3 residues past where the read stops, is filled in from the germline J gene. These data are taken from a study of T cells in women clearing cervical HPV infection. Data came from immunoSEQ multiplex PCR; TCRdb stores just in-frame clones and leaves some out. This table holds 30,000 or so clones. Germline V lookup: CDR1 SGHDN, CDR2 FVKESK. V lost 3 bases and J lost 5; bases outside the gene matches: 0. The CDR3 sequence is 13 residues long. The V gene is TRBV14, the J gene TRBJ1-2, with 10 positions matching TRBD1. Input material: blood buffy coat. The clonotype was recovered from a woman between 18 and 70 years old with a cervical HPV16 infection that either progressed to CIN3+ or cleared (not recorded which). The CDR3 loop is CASSQGQGYGYTF. CDR3 bases read: TGTGCCAGCAGCCAGGGACAGGGGTATGGC.